Described below is a single T cell receptor beta chain sequence and its context. Antigen unknown. Each sample gave at least 7 million isolated PBMCs. Using a J-beta primer mix together with a sample-barcoded 5' primer, a second PCR was run for roughly 6 to 11 cycles. From the 5' RACE reads, TCRdb called clonotypes with MiXCR, one entry per CDR3 protein. The repertoire holds about 290,000 distinct CDR3 sequences, 25% to 30% seen once, with around 29% in the top ten. The data were taken from a study of blood T cells in healthy people across ages. Study-wide points: Researchers said unsorted PBMCs prevented a conclusive naive versus antigen-experienced comparison. Estimates of total diversity, which came from one million sequenced T cells, were considered to be underestimates.

Trimming stripped 3 bases from V and 2 bases from J, with 10 bases between. Germline V gene sequence: CDR1 DFQATT, CDR2 SNEGSKA (reference sequence). The CDR3 has 13 residues. The rearrangement joins TRBV20-1 to TRBJ2-5, with D perhaps matching TRBD2 (6 bases). Sample: blood. This clonotype was sampled from a woman in her seventies in good health. CDR3 loop: CSASRDSQETQYF. The CDR3 bases are TGCAGTGCTAGCCGGGACTCTCAAGAGACCCAGTACTTC.